The clone carrying this T cell receptor beta chain was recorded a few times. The antigen is unknown. These data come from a study of T cells after posttransplantation cyclophosphamide. Generated by immunoSEQ multiplex PCR, the TCRdb table keeps only in-frame clones and is missing some. The sample holds more than 20,000 clones; around 89% are singletons and the top ten take about 2%. Trimming removed 0 bases at V and 7 bases at J, with 11 bases between. Germline loops: CDR1 SGDLS, CDR2 YYNGEE. The CDR3 has 14 residues. Sampled 1 year posttransplant, controls received myeloablative marrow transplants, methotrexate and a calcineurin inhibitor. Study observations and caveats: Recipient CMV seropositivity and CMV reactivation strongly tracked TRB clonality.

The chain recombines TRBV9 with TRBJ2-1; D unclear. This sequence was found in a female patient in her 30s who received an allogeneic stem cell transplant from an unrelated donor, was CMV-positive, and had acute and chronic GVHD. The T cells may partly be graft donor cells. The sample consisted of PBMCs, taken just over 350 days after allogeneic stem cell transplant with calcineurin inhibitor and methotrexate. The CDR3 sequence is CASSVGLVSNEQFF. The CDR3 nucleotides are TGTGCCAGCAGCGTAGGGCTAGTTTCAAATGAGCAGTTCTTC.